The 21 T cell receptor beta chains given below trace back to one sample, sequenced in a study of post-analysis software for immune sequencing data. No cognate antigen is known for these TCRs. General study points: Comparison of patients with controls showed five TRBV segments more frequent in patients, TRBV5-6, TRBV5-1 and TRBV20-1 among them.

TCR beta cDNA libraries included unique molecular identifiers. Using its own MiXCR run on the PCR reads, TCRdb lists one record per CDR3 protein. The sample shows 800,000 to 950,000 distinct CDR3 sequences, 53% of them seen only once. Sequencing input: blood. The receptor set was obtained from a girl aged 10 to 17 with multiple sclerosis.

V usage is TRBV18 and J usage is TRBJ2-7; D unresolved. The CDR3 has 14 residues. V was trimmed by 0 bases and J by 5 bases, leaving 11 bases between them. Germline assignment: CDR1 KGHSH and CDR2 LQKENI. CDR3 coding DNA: TGTGCCAGCTCACCACCGTCAAGAACCCACGAGCAGTACTTC. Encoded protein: CASSPPSRTHEQYF.

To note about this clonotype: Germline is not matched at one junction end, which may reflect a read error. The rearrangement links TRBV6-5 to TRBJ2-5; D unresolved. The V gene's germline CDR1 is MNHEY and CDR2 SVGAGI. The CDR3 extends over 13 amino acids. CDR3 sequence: CASSHSLGETQYF. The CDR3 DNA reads TGTGCCAGCAGTCACTCCCTAGGAGAGACCCAGTACTTC.

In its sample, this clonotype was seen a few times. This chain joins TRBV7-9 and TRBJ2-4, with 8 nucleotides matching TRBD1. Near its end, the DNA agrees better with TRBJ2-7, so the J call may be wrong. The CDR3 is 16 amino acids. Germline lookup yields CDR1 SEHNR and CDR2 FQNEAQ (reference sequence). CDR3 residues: CASSPLLGDRRYEQYF. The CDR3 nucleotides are TGTGCCAGCAGCCCGCTATTAGGGGACAGGCGGTACGAGCAGTACTTC.

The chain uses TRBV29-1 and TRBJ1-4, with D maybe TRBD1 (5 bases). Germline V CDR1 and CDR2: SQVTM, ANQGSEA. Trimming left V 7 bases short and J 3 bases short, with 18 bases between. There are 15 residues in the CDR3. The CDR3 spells CSAREGSGANEKLFF. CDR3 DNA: TGCAGCGCCAGGGAGGGGAGCGGAGCTAATGAAAAACTGTTTTTT.

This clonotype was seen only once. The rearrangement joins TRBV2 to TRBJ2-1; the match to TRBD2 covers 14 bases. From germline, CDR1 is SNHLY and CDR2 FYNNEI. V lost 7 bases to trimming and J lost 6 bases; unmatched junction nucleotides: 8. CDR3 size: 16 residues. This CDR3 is CASMRGLAGAPNEQFF. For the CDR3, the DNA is TGTGCCAGCATGCGGGGACTAGCGGGGGCCCCCAATGAGCAGTTCTTC.

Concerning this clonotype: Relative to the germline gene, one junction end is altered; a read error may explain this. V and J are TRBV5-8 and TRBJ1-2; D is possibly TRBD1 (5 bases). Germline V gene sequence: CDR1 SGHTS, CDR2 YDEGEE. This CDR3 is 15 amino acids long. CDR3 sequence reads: CANSSLQVTYYGYTF. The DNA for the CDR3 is TGTGCCAACAGCTCCTTACAGGTTACTTACTATGGCTACACCTTC.

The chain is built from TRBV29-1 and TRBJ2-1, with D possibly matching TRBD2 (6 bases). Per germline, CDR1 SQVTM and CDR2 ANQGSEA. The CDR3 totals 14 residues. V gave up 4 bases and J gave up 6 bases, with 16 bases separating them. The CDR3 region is CSVGILAFTNEQFF. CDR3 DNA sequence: TGCAGCGTTGGAATCCTAGCGTTCACCAATGAGCAGTTCTTC.

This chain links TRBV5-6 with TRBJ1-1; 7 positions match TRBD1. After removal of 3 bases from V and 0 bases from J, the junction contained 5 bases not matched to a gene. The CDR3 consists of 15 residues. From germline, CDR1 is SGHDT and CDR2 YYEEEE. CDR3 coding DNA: TGTGCCAGCAGCTCGGGACAGACTATGAACACTGAAGCTTTCTTT. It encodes CASSSGQTMNTEAFF.

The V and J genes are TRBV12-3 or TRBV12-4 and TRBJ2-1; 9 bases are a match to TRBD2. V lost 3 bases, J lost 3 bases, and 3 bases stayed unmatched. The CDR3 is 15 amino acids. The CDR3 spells CASSLGGGVYNEQFF. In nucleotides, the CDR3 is TGTGCCAGCAGTTTGGGCGGGGGGGTCTACAATGAGCAGTTCTTC.

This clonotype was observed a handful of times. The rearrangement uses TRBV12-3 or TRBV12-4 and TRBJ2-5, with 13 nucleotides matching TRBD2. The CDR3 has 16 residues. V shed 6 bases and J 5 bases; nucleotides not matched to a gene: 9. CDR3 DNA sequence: TGTGCCAGCAGCCCAACTAGCGGGAGGGTCTGGGAGACCCAGTACTTC. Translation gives CASSPTSGRVWETQYF.

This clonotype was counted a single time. CDR3 DNA sequence: TGTGCCAGCAGCGTAGCGGGGACTAGCTGGGCAGATACGCAGTATTTT. It specifies CASSVAGTSWADTQYF. V and J are TRBV9 and TRBJ2-3, with 9 bases matching TRBD2. CDR1 is SGDLS and CDR2 is YYNGEE in the germline V gene. The CDR3 loop spans 16 amino acids. V dropped 0 bases and J dropped 4; count of bases not matched to a gene: 6.

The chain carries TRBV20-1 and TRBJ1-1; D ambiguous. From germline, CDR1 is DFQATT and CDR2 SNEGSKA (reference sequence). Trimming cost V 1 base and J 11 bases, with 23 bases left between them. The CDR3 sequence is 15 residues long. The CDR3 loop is CSARVALIWQDRAFF. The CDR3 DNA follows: TGCAGTGCTAGAGTGGCCCTGATATGGCAAGATCGGGCTTTCTTT.

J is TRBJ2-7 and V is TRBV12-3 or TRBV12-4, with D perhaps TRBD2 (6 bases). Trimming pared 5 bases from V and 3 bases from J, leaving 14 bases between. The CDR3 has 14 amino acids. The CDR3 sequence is CASSPYRRGYEQYF. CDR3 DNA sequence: TGTGCCAGCAGTCCTTACAGGAGGGGCTACGAGCAGTACTTC.

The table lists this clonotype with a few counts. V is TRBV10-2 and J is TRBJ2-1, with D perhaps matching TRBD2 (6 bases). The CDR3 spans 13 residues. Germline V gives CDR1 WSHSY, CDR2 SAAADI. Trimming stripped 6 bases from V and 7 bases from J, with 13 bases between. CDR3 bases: TGCGCCAGCAGGGAGGTAGCGGATAATGAGCAGTTCTTC. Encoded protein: CASREVADNEQFF.

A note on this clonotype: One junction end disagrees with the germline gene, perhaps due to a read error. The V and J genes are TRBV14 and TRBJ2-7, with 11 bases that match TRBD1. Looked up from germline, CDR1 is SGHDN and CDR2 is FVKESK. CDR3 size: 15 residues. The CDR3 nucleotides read TGTGCCGGCAGCCTACCGGGACAGGGGGTATGGGAGCAGTACTTC. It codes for CAGSLPGQGVWEQYF.

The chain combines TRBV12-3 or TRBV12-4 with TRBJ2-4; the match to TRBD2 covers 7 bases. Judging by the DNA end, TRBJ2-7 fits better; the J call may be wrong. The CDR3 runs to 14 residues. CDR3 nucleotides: TGTGCCAGCAGTTTAGCGGGAGGGCCCCACGAGCAGTACTTC. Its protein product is CASSLAGGPHEQYF.

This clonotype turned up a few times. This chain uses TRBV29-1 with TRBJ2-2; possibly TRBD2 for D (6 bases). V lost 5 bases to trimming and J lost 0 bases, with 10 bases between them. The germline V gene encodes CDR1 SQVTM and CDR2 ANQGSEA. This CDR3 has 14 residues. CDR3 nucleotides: TGCAGCGTTAATGCGGGGCCGAACACCGGGGAGCTGTTTTTT. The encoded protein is CSVNAGPNTGELFF.

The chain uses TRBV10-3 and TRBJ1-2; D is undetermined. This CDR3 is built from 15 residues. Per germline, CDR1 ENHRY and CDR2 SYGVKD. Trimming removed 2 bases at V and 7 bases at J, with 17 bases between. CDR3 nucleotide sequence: TGTGCCATCAGTGAGCAGGTCGGCTTGCTAGTTGGCTACACCTTC. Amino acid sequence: CAISEQVGLLVGYTF.

CDR3 region: CASSQDQDRWGSETQYF. The CDR3 coding sequence is TGTGCCAGCAGCCAAGATCAGGACAGGTGGGGGAGTGAGACCCAGTACTTC. The gene calls are TRBV14 and TRBJ2-5; 7 bases line up with TRBD1. This CDR3 spans 17 amino acids. Trimming cost V 0 bases and J 5 bases; bases outside gene matches: 12. Germline assignment: CDR1 SGHDN and CDR2 FVKESK.

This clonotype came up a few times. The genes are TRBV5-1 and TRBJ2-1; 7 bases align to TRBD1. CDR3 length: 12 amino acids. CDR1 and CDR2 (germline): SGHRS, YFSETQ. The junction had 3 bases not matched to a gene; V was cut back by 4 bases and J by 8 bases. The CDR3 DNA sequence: TGCGCCAGCAGCAACAGGGGCGATGAGCAGTTCTTC. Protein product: CASSNRGDEQFF.

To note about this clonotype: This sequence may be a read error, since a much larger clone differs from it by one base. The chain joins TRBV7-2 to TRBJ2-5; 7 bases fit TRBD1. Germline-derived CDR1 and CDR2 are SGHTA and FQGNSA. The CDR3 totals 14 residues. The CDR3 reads CASRLQGDQETRYF. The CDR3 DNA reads TGTGCCAGCAGACTGCAGGGGGACCAAGAGACCCGGTACTTC.